This TCR beta chain appears in the sequencing data of a study of Ad26.COV2.S vaccination and SARS-CoV-2 variants. Study context: By the intramuscular route, Ad26.COV2.S was given once, or twice 56 days apart.

The sample's treatment: around 19 received Ad26.COV2.S at low or high dose, single or two shots; about five received placebo; per-sample allocation not given. Sampling took place 63 days after the first vaccine or placebo injection. Within Boston, the person who donated was an adult of 18-55 years. With respect to this clone: Its specificity is unknown.

Between the trimmed V and J ends, which lost 7 bases and 1 base, there was a span of 9 bases. The CDR3 covers 13 residues. CDR1 MNHEY and CDR2 SVGAGI come from the germline V gene. Notes on the study in general: Placebo recipients trailed vaccine recipients in spike-specific TCR breadth. Breadth measured for non-spike TCRs was similar across vaccine and placebo recipients.

Some clones are missing from TCRdb's copy, which holds only in-frame ones; the method was immunoSEQ multiplex PCR. The top ten clones hold 3.3% of a sample with 300,000 to 400,000 clones, about 85% of them seen once. The sequence was collected from a person aged 18-60 years who received the Ad26.COV2.S COVID-19 vaccine or a placebo. V is TRBV6-5 and J is TRBJ2-3, with unresolved D. Sequenced material: peripheral blood, taken in a trial of Ad26.COV2.S vaccine versus placebo. CDR3 in amino acids: CASTAVGTDTQYF. Written as DNA, the CDR3 is TGTGCCAGCACGGCGGTAGGCACAGATACGCAGTATTTT.